The text below deals with one TCR beta chain. Sequencing was performed with immunoSEQ multiplex PCR; in TCRdb, only in-frame clones are kept and a portion is missing. The repertoire includes approximately 220,000 clones, approximately 91% of them detected once, and roughly 0.7% sits in the top ten. This record comes from a study of blood T cell repertoires in COVID-19. Turning to the study itself: In each case, the material was cDNA or gDNA derived from T cells, B-cell-depleted T cells, or PBMCs.

This CDR3 spans 13 amino acids. Trimming took 10 bases from V and 7 from J, leaving 17 bases between them. Germline-derived CDR1 and CDR2 are SNHLY and FYNNEI. Specimen: peripheral blood. V is TRBV2 and J is TRBJ2-4; tentative D call: TRBD2 (6 bases). The sequence was obtained from a man aged 35 to 55 with acute or convalescent COVID-19. The CDR3 sequence is CATAGRNSNIQYF. CDR3 coding DNA: TGTGCCACCGCGGGACGGAATTCCAACATTCAGTACTTC.